The rows below give T cell receptor beta chains drawn from one sample of a study of memory CD4+ T cells and cytomegalovirus serostatus. TCRdb keeps only in-frame clones here, not all; method: immunoSEQ multiplex PCR. The profile shows over 65,000 clones, roughly 78% of them singletons. The sample consisted of memory CD4+ T cells from blood. The receptors were sampled from an adult in good health and CMV-seropositive. Each CDR3 is given with its conserved first and last residue. A D gene is named only where the DNA matches it firmly. Clone sizes are given selectively: once, few, many, or a class where the clone is expanded.

J,V,size,D,CDR3,DNA
TRBJ2-1,TRBV28,once,TRBD1,CASSFLSRGNNEQFF,TGTGCCAGCAGTTTTTTATCCAGGGGGAACAATGAGCAGTTCTTC
TRBJ2-3,TRBV20-1,.,.,CSAGKTDTQYF,TGCAGTGCTGGAAAAACAGATACGCAGTATTTT
TRBJ2-2,TRBV5-4,.,.,CASSFGGLDTGELFF,TGTGCCAGCAGCTTCGGGGGGCTAGACACCGGGGAGCTGTTTTTT
TRBJ2-6,TRBV10-2,.,.,CASSEFKGGSGANVLTF,TGCGCCAGCAGTGAGTTTAAGGGAGGTTCTGGGGCCAACGTCCTGACTTTC
TRBJ2-5,TRBV18,.,.,CASSPSLGGKETQYF,TGTGCCAGCTCACCAAGTCTCGGCGGGAAAGAGACCCAGTACTTC
TRBJ2-6,TRBV2,.,.,CASRPEDLSGANVLTF,TGTGCCAGCAGGCCCGAGGACCTCTCTGGGGCCAACGTCCTGACTTTC
TRBJ1-5,TRBV9,.,.,CASSADHLNQPQHF,TGTGCCAGCAGCGCGGACCACCTCAATCAGCCCCAGCATTTT
TRBJ2-1,TRBV5-1,.,.,CASSLGGRAIYNEQFF,TGCGCCAGCAGCTTGGGGGGGCGGGCTATCTACAATGAGCAGTTCTTC
TRBJ1-3,TRBV5-1,.,.,CASSLAQGPGNTIYF,TGCGCCAGCAGCTTGGCCCAGGGGCCTGGAAACACCATATATTTT
TRBJ1-5,TRBV4-1,.,.,CASSHLDSGNQPQHF,TGCGCCAGCAGCCACCTGGACAGCGGCAATCAGCCCCAGCATTTT
TRBJ2-1,TRBV20-1,.,.,CSASRGLLEFF,TGCAGTGCGTCCCGTGGCCTCTTGGAGTTCTTC
TRBJ1-3,TRBV7-9,few,.,CASSLPPRLAGNTIYF,TGTGCCAGCAGCTTACCCCCTCGACTAGCTGGAAACACCATATATTTT
TRBJ2-2,TRBV5-1,.,TRBD2,CASSLSGRDPGELFF,TGCGCCAGCAGCCTTAGCGGGAGGGACCCCGGGGAGCTGTTTTTT
TRBJ1-6,TRBV18,.,.,CASSPRADSPLHF,TGTGCCAGCTCACCGCGTGCTGATTCACCCCTCCACTTT
TRBJ1-1,TRBV18,.,.,CASSPRHSSNTEAFF,TGTGCCAGCTCACCAAGACACAGCTCGAACACTGAAGCTTTCTTT
TRBJ1-5,TRBV2,.,.,CASSPGPFRHQPQHF,TGTGCCAGCAGCCCAGGACCCTTTCGTCATCAGCCCCAGCATTTT
TRBJ2-1,TRBV6-5,.,.,CASSPPGVGQFF,TGTGCCAGCAGTCCGCCGGGGGTAGGGCAGTTCTTC
TRBJ1-5,TRBV19,.,.,CASSILPGVEGNQPQHF,TGTGCCAGTAGTATCCTACCCGGGGTAGAGGGCAATCAGCCCCAGCATTTT
TRBJ1-3,TRBV28,.,.,CASSSPAAAGNTIYF,TGTGCCAGCAGTTCCCCCGCAGCCGCGGGCAACACCATATATTTT
TRBJ1-5,TRBV7-9,.,.,CASSTEEAYQPQHF,TGTGCCAGCTCGACGGAGGAAGCCTATCAGCCCCAGCATTTT
TRBJ1-5,TRBV7-2,.,.,CASSLDTLGNQPQHF,TGTGCCAGCAGCTTAGACACCCTTGGTAATCAGCCCCAGCATTTT
TRBJ1-4,TRBV4-3,.,.,CASSQEPAGDTTNEKLFF,TGCGCCAGCAGCCAAGAGCCGGCAGGGGATACAACTAATGAAAAACTGTTTTTT
TRBJ1-1,TRBV29-1,.,.,CSVEDYTSNTEAFF,TGCAGCGTTGAAGATTACACCTCGAACACTGAAGCTTTCTTT
TRBJ1-4,TRBV2,.,.,CASSSTAFNEKLFF,TGTGCCAGCAGCTCGACAGCGTTTAATGAAAAACTGTTTTTT
TRBJ1-5,TRBV6-5,.,.,CASSYSDKQPQHF,TGTGCCAGCAGTTATTCCGACAAGCAGCCCCAGCATTTT
TRBJ2-7,TRBV30,.,.,CAWSPLGGRYEQYF,TGTGCCTGGAGTCCGTTGGGGGGGCGCTACGAGCAGTACTTC
TRBJ1-4,TRBV30,.,.,CAWSVGINEKLFF,TGTGCCTGGAGTGTCGGCATCAACGAAAAACTGTTTTTT
TRBJ1-1,TRBV5-1,.,.,CASSLAGQPEAFF,TGCGCCAGCAGCTTGGCCGGACAGCCTGAAGCTTTCTTT
TRBJ1-1,TRBV30,.,TRBD1,CAWSRTGALVAFF,TGTGCCTGGAGCCGGACAGGGGCCCTAGTGGCTTTCTTT
TRBJ1-5,TRBV27,.,TRBD1,CASSPRQGGFNQPQHF,TGTGCCAGCAGTCCCCGACAGGGTGGGTTCAATCAGCCCCAGCATTTT
TRBJ2-7,TRBV7-9,once,.,CASRFDGEGPRISCEQYF,TGTGCCAGCAGATTTGACGGCGAGGGACCCCGGATTAGTTGCGAGCAGTACTTC
TRBJ1-2,TRBV5-1,.,.,CASSLDRGASGYTF,TGCGCCAGCAGCTTGGATAGGGGGGCGAGTGGCTACACCTTC
TRBJ2-7,TRBV7-2,once,.,CASSFPGSYEQYF,TGTGCCAGCAGCTTCCCAGGATCATACGAGCAGTACTTC
TRBJ1-5,TRBV19,.,.,CASSIENQPQHF,TGTGCCAGTAGTATTGAGAATCAGCCCCAGCATTTT
TRBJ1-3,TRBV30,.,.,CAWSALGRNTIYF,TGTGCCTGGAGTGCCCTAGGTCGAAACACCATATATTTT
TRBJ1-5,TRBV4-1,few,.,CASSQDSRVGQPQHF,TGCGCCAGCAGCCAAGATTCCAGGGTCGGACAGCCCCAGCATTTT
TRBJ1-2,TRBV7-9,.,TRBD1,CASRQGTGVSEGYTF,TGTGCCAGCAGGCAGGGGACAGGGGTATCGGAAGGCTACACCTTC
TRBJ2-5,TRBV18,.,.,CASSPPRGTQETQYF,TGTGCCAGCTCACCACCGAGGGGGACCCAAGAGACCCAGTACTTC